The present entry profiles one T cell receptor (beta chain) with its context. Its cognate antigen is unknown. Both 60 Vbeta primers and 13 Jbeta primers went into the PCR. Clones were sequenced by immunoSEQ multiplex PCR, and TCRdb holds only the in-frame ones, with some missing. The sample has 150,000 to 250,000 clones; about 81% are singletons. This record belongs to a study of cytomegalovirus exposure and HLA in healthy donors. General study results and limits: Later analysis identified a missense DCLRE1C variant that was linked to TCR beta V- and J-gene trimming. According to the study, 160 or so TCR beta chains were cytomegalovirus-associated. Later analysis suggested most CMV-associated TCR beta chains were HLA-restricted.

The ends lost 3 bases at V and 13 bases at J; junction bases unmatched: 11. Germline V lookup: CDR1 SGHNT, CDR2 YENEEA. This CDR3 contains 13 residues. The sequencing input was PBMCs. The clonotype originates from a woman in her forties or fifties in good health and CMV-seropositive. The V and J genes are TRBV11-3 and TRBJ2-5; 7 bases map to TRBD1. DNA for the CDR3: TGTGCCAGCAGCTTGACAGGGACCCGACGTCTGTACTTC. Translation gives CASSLTGTRRLYF.